Each of the 15 T cell receptor beta chains below was sequenced from the same sample in a study of Tregs in tolerant kidney transplant recipients. Method: immunoSEQ multiplex PCR; TCRdb's copy keeps in-frame clones and lacks some. The data show about 64,000 clones, roughly 98% seen once. Sequencing was performed on Tregs from blood, taken before the transplant. The receptors were sampled from a human donor who received a combined kidney and bone marrow transplant.

The V call is TRBV11-2, the J call TRBJ2-7; 11 bases map to TRBD1. This CDR3 has 15 residues. The V segment lost 4 bases and the J segment 3 bases; nucleotides outside the gene matches: 5. CDR1 and CDR2 (germline): SGHAT, FQNNGV. The chain's CDR3 is CASSYWTGGVYEQYF. DNA for the CDR3: TGTGCCAGCAGCTACTGGACAGGGGGCGTCTACGAGCAGTACTTC.

The chain recombines TRBV5-1 with TRBJ2-1; TRBD2 matches 7 bases. CDR1 and CDR2 from the germline V gene are SGHRS and YFSETQ. V shed 2 bases, J shed 13 bases, and the junction held 21 bases outside the gene matches. CDR3 length: 17 amino acids. The CDR3 DNA reads TGCGCCAGCAGCTTCACCCCATGGCGGGAGCAAGTCCAAGATCAGTTCTTC. This translates into CASSFTPWREQVQDQFF.

This clone was observed once. The chain recombines TRBV10-3 with TRBJ2-7, with 10 bases aligning to TRBD1. Trimming cost V 6 bases and J 2 bases; bases outside gene matches: 4. This CDR3 region has 14 residues. CDR1 is ENHRY, CDR2 SYGVKD, per germline. In DNA form, the CDR3 reads TGTGCCATCAGCCGGGACAGGGGCGCCTACGAGCAGTACTTC. It is translated as CAISRDRGAYEQYF.

This chain uses TRBV7-2 with TRBJ2-7; TRBD2 matches at 9 bases. The CDR3 is 14 residues long. Germline V gene sequence: CDR1 SGHTA, CDR2 FQGNSA. V lost 6 bases and J lost 3; bases outside the gene matches: 6. The CDR3: CASRSASGVYEQYF. Written as DNA, the CDR3 is TGTGCCAGCAGAAGCGCTAGCGGGGTCTACGAGCAGTACTTC.

The sample holds one count of this clone. The genes are TRBV5-1 and TRBJ2-1, with 8 bases aligning to TRBD1. This CDR3 is built from 15 residues. J lost 2 bases, V lost 4 bases, and 5 bases had no gene match. The germline V gene has CDR1 SGHRS and CDR2 YFSETQ. The CDR3 DNA sequence: TGCGCCAGCAGCCCGACAGGGGCGCCCTACAATGAGCAGTTCTTC. This codes for CASSPTGAPYNEQFF.

The count of this clone is one. The rearrangement joins TRBV11-3 to TRBJ2-1; 8 nucleotides line up with TRBD2. V was pared by 4 bases and J by 0 bases, with 5 bases of the junction left unmatched. The germline V gene encodes CDR1 SGHNT and CDR2 YENEEA. CDR3 size: 16 residues. Here the CDR3 DNA reads TGTGCCAGCAGCTCGTTTACTAGCGGCTCCTACAATGAGCAGTTCTTC. It translates to CASSSFTSGSYNEQFF.

This chain links TRBV5-1 with TRBJ2-7; 7 nucleotides agree with TRBD1. The CDR3 sequence is 14 residues long. Germline loops: CDR1 SGHRS, CDR2 YFSETQ. Trimming removed 5 bases from V and 5 bases from J; junction bases left unmatched: 10. CDR3 nucleotide sequence: TGCGCCAGCAGATCACTGACAGGGATGGACGAGCAGTACTTC. Residues: CASRSLTGMDEQYF.

V is TRBV4-2 and J is TRBJ1-5; perhaps TRBD1 as D (5 bases). Looked up from germline, CDR1 is LGHNA and CDR2 is YNFKEQ. CDR3 size: 16 residues. V gave up 3 bases and J gave up 0 bases, with 12 bases separating them. Here the CDR3 reads CASSQDGRVSNQPQHF. The CDR3 DNA reads as TGTGCCAGCAGCCAGGATGGCAGGGTTAGCAATCAGCCCCAGCATTTT.

The V gene is TRBV4-3, the J gene TRBJ2-3; 12 nucleotides align to TRBD2. Trimming took 4 bases from V and 0 from J; bases not matched to a gene: 2. The CDR3 is 16 amino acids. The germline V gene has CDR1 LGHNA and CDR2 YSLEER. CDR3 DNA sequence: TGCGCCAGCAGCCCGACTAGCGGGAGTAGCACAGATACGCAGTATTTT. Its translation is CASSPTSGSSTDTQYF.

The rearrangement joins TRBV4-2 to TRBJ2-1, with D perhaps matching TRBD1 (6 bases). Germline values: CDR1 LGHNA, CDR2 YNFKEQ. The CDR3 covers 13 residues. Trimming removed 3 bases from V and 6 bases from J, with 9 bases in between. The CDR3 DNA reads TGTGCCAGCAGCCAGGTGGACAGCAATGAGCAGTTCTTC. It yields the protein CASSQVDSNEQFF.

The chain has TRBV6-5 and TRBJ1-2, with TRBD1 as a possible D gene (6 bases). This CDR3 region has 12 residues. The V gene's germline CDR1 is MNHEY and CDR2 SVGAGI. The V gene lost 6 bases and the J gene lost 5 bases, with 10 bases spanning the gap. The CDR3 region has the DNA TGTGCCAGCAGAGGCAGGGGATATGGCTACACCTTC. Its protein product is CASRGRGYGYTF.

V gene TRBV19 combines with J gene TRBJ2-7, with TRBD2 matching over 9 bases. The CDR3 covers 13 residues. Germline V CDR1 and CDR2: LNHDA, SQIVND (reference sequence). V shed 5 bases, J shed 3 bases, and the junction held 2 bases outside the gene matches. CDR3 protein: CASSPSGVYEQYF. The CDR3 nucleotides read TGTGCCAGTAGTCCTAGCGGGGTCTACGAGCAGTACTTC.

The rearrangement uses TRBV18 and TRBJ2-7; TRBD2 aligns across 10 bases. Germline CDR1 reads KGHSH; CDR2 reads LQKENI. The CDR3 sequence is 15 residues long. Trimming at V came to 3 bases and at J to 4 bases, leaving 6 bases not matched to a gene. The CDR3 spells CASSPLAGDSYEQYF. The CDR3 DNA reads as TGTGCCAGCTCACCTCTAGCGGGAGACTCATACGAGCAGTACTTC.

The chain joins TRBV9 to TRBJ2-5; TRBD1 is a possible D gene (6 bases). This CDR3 is built from 14 residues. Germline CDR1 SGDLS, CDR2 YYNGEE. V was shortened by 3 bases and J by 5 bases, with 14 bases between the two germline ends. The CDR3 region has the DNA TGTGCCAGCAGCGCCCAGGGGTTTACGGAGACCCAGTACTTC. Translating gives CASSAQGFTETQYF.

The chain couples TRBV19 to TRBJ2-3, with 10 bases aligning to TRBD1. Germline CDR1 is LNHDA and CDR2 is SQIVND (reference sequence). The CDR3 is 16 residues long. V shed 6 bases, J shed 5 bases, and the junction held 11 bases outside the gene matches. This CDR3 is CASSSVDRGFLDTQYF. Written as DNA, the CDR3 is TGTGCCAGTAGCTCGGTGGACAGGGGGTTCTTAGATACGCAGTATTTT.